Below, one T cell receptor beta chain is given with its context. Its recognized antigen is unknown. No much larger clonotype is one base removed from it; base qualities were not supplied. Whole blood was collected in K2EDTA tubes by collaborating institutions according to the institutions' own protocols. For TCRbeta analysis, collaborators shipped samples in one of three forms: frozen whole blood, isolated PBMCs, or DNA extracted from either of those sample types. The CDR3 has 15 amino acids, counting the end cysteine and phenylalanine. Kept here is only the CDR3 DNA, which spans 45 bases and is read in frame from base 1. In the germline V gene, CDR1 corresponds to SGHNT and CDR2 to YENEEA. The germline V end is reduced by 5 bases and the J end by 1 base; junction bases left unmatched: 8. TCRbeta CDR3 regions were amplified from genomic DNA using the immunoSEQ Assay, a bias-controlled multiplex PCR. As for the authors' bioinformatics: The number of nucleated cells in each sample was estimated from the amplification of reference gene primers within the assay. Sequence reads were collapsed and filtered to measure the absolute abundance of every unique TCRbeta CDR3 rearrangement. For each sample, productive Simpson clonality was calculated as the square root of Simpson's diversity index across productive rearrangements. TCRdb stores this immuneACCESS table with in-frame sequences only. Part of the clones is absent; in the studies checked, under half of the shortfall reflects unresolved V genes, and no reason is known for the rest. V and J calls and clone size are copied from that table; D and trimming were computed from the DNA. In this sample the table shows about 120,000 clones, roughly nine tenths of which occur a single time. The ten largest clones add up to around 30% of the sample.

This sample was taken from a study of blood T cell repertoires in COVID-19 (dated by TCRdb to 2019 to 2021). In the study overall: Collaborator samples came from the United States, Italy and Spain and covered acute and convalescent phases of COVID-19. A freely available public database, intended as a resource for researchers studying the immune response to SARS-CoV-2, is where the repertoires were released. The sample metadata nearly always contained a de-identified subject ID, COVID-19 status, age in years and sex. Where available, HLA class I and class II types were obtained from metadata supplied by the sample provider rather than from assay-based typing. Deeply sampled blood TCRbeta repertoires from subjects exposed to, actively infected with, or recovered from COVID-19 were included in the dataset. The prospective study material was composed of cDNA or gDNA derived from T cells, B-cell-depleted T cells, or PBMCs. Samples came from the ongoing ImmuneRACE study (first 160 participants) plus 1,254 subjects from 6 global collaborators. What the research found in general, with its limitations: The amount of clinical and demographic metadata varied by source and participant and was provided uncurated.

The sequence was obtained from a man in his 70s with active or convalescent COVID-19. Sequencing was performed on peripheral blood. The chain uses TRBV11-3 and TRBJ2-7; TRBD1 agrees with 7 junctional bases. For the CDR3, the sequence is CASSIGTVPSYEQYF. Read as DNA, the sequence is TGTGCCAGCAGCATTGGGACAGTCCCATCCTACGAGCAGTACTTC.